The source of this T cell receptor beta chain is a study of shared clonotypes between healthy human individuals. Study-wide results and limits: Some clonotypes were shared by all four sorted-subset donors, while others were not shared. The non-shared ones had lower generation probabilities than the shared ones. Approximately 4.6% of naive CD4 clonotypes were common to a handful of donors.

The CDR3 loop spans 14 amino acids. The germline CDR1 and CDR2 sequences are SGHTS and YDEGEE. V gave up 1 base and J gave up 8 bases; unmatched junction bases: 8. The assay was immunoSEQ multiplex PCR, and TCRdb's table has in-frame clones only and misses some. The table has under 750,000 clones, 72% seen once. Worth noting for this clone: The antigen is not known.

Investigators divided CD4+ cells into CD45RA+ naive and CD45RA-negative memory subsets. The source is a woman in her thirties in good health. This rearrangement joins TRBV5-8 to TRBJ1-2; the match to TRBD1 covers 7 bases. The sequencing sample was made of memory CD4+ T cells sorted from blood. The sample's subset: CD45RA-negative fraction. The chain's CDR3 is CASSLQQGLEGYTF. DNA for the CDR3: TGTGCCAGCAGCTTGCAACAGGGGCTAGAGGGCTACACCTTC.